The source of this T cell receptor (beta chain) is a study of T cells in Graves' hyperthyroidism and ophthalmopathy. Amplification of TCR beta CDR3 regions used RNA as the template. The HTBI primer set drove a first-round RT-PCR of the TCR CDR3. TCRdb itself ran the multiplex PCR reads through MiXCR, one entry per CDR3 protein. The sample lists approximately 600,000 distinct CDR3 sequences, 20% to 25% occurring once. The sequence was collected from a man under 40 with Graves' ophthalmopathy. The sample consisted of blood.

For the CDR3, the DNA is TGTGCCAGCAGTGAGGCGGGGAAGAGGACAGATACGCAGTATTTT. It yields the protein CASSEAGKRTDTQYF. The chain combines TRBV25-1 with TRBJ2-3, with D possibly matching TRBD2 (6 bases). The CDR3 runs 15 residues. Looked up from germline, CDR1 is MGHDK and CDR2 is SYGVNS. V was shortened by 3 bases and J by 3 bases, with 13 bases between the two germline ends.